Shown below are 16 T cell receptor beta chains from a single sample sequenced in a study of cytomegalovirus exposure and HLA in healthy donors. It was with 60 Vbeta and 13 Jbeta primers that the PCR ran. Method: immunoSEQ multiplex PCR; TCRdb's copy keeps in-frame clones and lacks some. This sample has roughly 130,000 clones, with 74% found just once. Sequenced: PBMCs. These TCRs come from a woman in her forties or fifties in good health and CMV-seropositive.

This rearrangement joins TRBV6-6 to TRBJ2-3; perhaps TRBD1 as D (7 bases). CDR3 length: 12 amino acids. V lost 4 bases and J 9 bases, leaving 11 bases between the germline ends. Germline lookup yields CDR1 MNHNY and CDR2 SVGAGI (reference sequence). CDR3 protein: CASSSRGETQYF. CDR3 DNA: TGTGCCAGCAGTTCCAGGGGGGAAACGCAGTATTTT.

There are a few counts of this clone. This chain joins TRBV7-2 and TRBJ2-7; tentatively, D is TRBD1 (7 bases). Germline CDR1 reads SGHTA; CDR2 reads FQGNSA. V lost 4 bases, J lost 3 bases, and 13 bases lay in between. This CDR3 has 14 amino acids. CDR3 DNA: TGTGCCAGCAGCTCTGCAGGGGGGATCTACGAGCAGTACTTC. Residues: CASSSAGGIYEQYF.

J is TRBJ1-5 and V is TRBV4-2, with unresolved D. Per the germline V gene, CDR1 is LGHNA and CDR2 is YNFKEQ. Trimming left V 2 bases short and J 9 bases short, with 20 bases between. The length of the CDR3 is 16 residues. This CDR3 is CASSQPGGVVAGPQHF. In nucleotides, the CDR3 is TGTGCCAGCAGCCAACCGGGCGGAGTCGTCGCGGGGCCCCAGCATTTT.

The chain carries TRBV5-1 and TRBJ1-1; tentatively, D is TRBD1 (5 bases). This CDR3 is 14 amino acids long. Trimming cost V 4 bases and J 1 base, with 11 bases left between them. The germline gives CDR1 SGHRS, CDR2 YFSETQ. The CDR3 sequence: CASSQGGANTEAFF. The CDR3 DNA is TGCGCCAGCAGCCAGGGAGGGGCGAACACTGAAGCTTTCTTT.

V is TRBV27 and J is TRBJ1-1; 9 bases line up with TRBD1. The CDR3 is 14 amino acids. With V trimmed by 7 bases and J by 4 bases, 7 bases remained unmatched. Per the germline V gene, CDR1 is MNHEY and CDR2 is SMNVEV (reference sequence). The CDR3 sequence is CASTQQGALTEAFF. The CDR3 DNA reads TGTGCCAGCACCCAACAGGGGGCGCTCACTGAAGCTTTCTTT.

The rearrangement links TRBV5-1 to TRBJ1-3; no clear D gene. Germline assignment: CDR1 SGHRS and CDR2 YFSETQ. CDR3 length equals 21 residues. V lost 0 bases, J lost 0 bases, and 25 bases lay in between. The CDR3 nucleotides read TGCGCCAGCAGCTTGGAGGGCGGGCTTCGTGGCAGGCTGAGCTCTGGAAACACCATATATTTT. This codes for CASSLEGGLRGRLSSGNTIYF.

The chain employs TRBV6-1 and TRBJ1-2; D gene uncertain. This CDR3 region has 11 residues. Trimming pared 5 bases from V and 11 bases from J, leaving 12 bases between. CDR1 and CDR2 (germline): MNHNS, SASEGT. CDR3 DNA: TGTGCCAGCAGTACACCCACCCATTACACCTTC. Protein product: CASSTPTHYTF.

The rearrangement joins TRBV6-5 to TRBJ2-5; weak D call: TRBD1 (5 bases). CDR3 length: 12 amino acids. The ends were cut back, 8 bases at V and 2 bases at J, with 9 bases in the middle. Looked up from germline, CDR1 is MNHEY and CDR2 is SVGAGI. This CDR3 is CASSRGQETQYF. DNA of the CDR3: TGTGCCAGCTCAAGGGGTCAAGAGACCCAGTACTTC.

The J gene is TRBJ2-2, the V gene TRBV4-3; possibly TRBD2 for D (6 bases). This CDR3 has 16 amino acids. V was cut by 0 bases and J by 8 bases, with 16 bases left in between. From germline, CDR1 is LGHNA and CDR2 YSLEER. The CDR3 loop reads CASSQDAGLLKGELFF. In DNA form, the CDR3 reads TGCGCCAGCAGCCAAGATGCGGGACTCTTAAAAGGGGAGCTGTTTTTT.

This clone was recorded a few times. The chain is built from TRBV7-2 and TRBJ2-7, with a weak D call TRBD2 (6 bases). The germline V gene has CDR1 SGHTA and CDR2 FQGNSA. This CDR3 spans 14 amino acids. V was pared by 3 bases and J by 5 bases, with 14 bases between. This CDR3 reads CASSLGLPFDEQYF. CDR3 nucleotides: TGTGCCAGCAGCTTGGGACTGCCGTTCGACGAGCAGTACTTC.

This clone was recorded a few times. V usage is TRBV5-4 and J usage is TRBJ2-7; TRBD1 agrees at 10 bases. The CDR3 loop spans 14 amino acids. Germline CDR1 and CDR2: SGHNT and YYREEE (reference sequence). The V segment lost 4 bases and the J segment 5 bases; nucleotides outside the gene matches: 6. The CDR3 bases are TGTGCCAGCAGCCCCGACAGGGGGCTCAACGAGCAGTACTTC. Its translation is CASSPDRGLNEQYF.

The table lists this clone with a few counts. The chain combines TRBV27 with TRBJ1-1; D ambiguous. V dropped 5 bases and J dropped 1 base, with 11 bases sitting between them. The length of the CDR3 is 14 residues. Germline CDR1 and CDR2: MNHEY and SMNVEV (reference sequence). The chain's CDR3 is CASSHLTGNTEAFF. CDR3 DNA: TGTGCCAGCAGTCATTTGACGGGGAACACTGAAGCTTTCTTT.

The rearrangement joins TRBV5-1 to TRBJ2-1, with D possibly TRBD2 on 7 matching bases. Trimming removed 3 bases at V and 9 bases at J, with 19 bases between. The CDR3 loop spans 15 amino acids. Looked up from germline, CDR1 is SGHRS and CDR2 is YFSETQ. The CDR3 sequence: CASSSPGQGRAEQFF. CDR3 nucleotide sequence: TGCGCCAGCAGCTCCCCAGGGCAGGGGAGGGCTGAGCAGTTCTTC.

This clone was observed a single time. This chain joins TRBV23-1 and TRBJ2-7; 8 bases are a match to TRBD1. TRBV23-1 is marked as an open reading frame, function uncertain. The CDR3 length is 16 residues. Losses at the gene ends were 0 bases for V and 5 bases for J; bases not matched to a gene: 9. The CDR3 nucleotides are TGCGCCAGCAGTCAATCCAGGGGGCAATCGATTGACGAGCAGTACTTC. Protein sequence: CASSQSRGQSIDEQYF.

The CDR3 protein is CASSLFGIGTGDSSPLHF. In nucleotides, the CDR3 is TGTGCCAGCAGCTTATTTGGCATCGGGACAGGGGATTCTTCACCCCTCCACTTT. The chain is built from TRBV7-6 and TRBJ1-6, with 10 positions matching TRBD1. Germline-derived CDR1 and CDR2 are SGHVS and FNYEAQ. The length of the CDR3 is 18 residues. After removal of 2 bases from V and 9 bases from J, the junction contained 13 bases not matched to a gene. Complete variable domain (other parts from reference TRBV7-6 and TRBJ1-6): GAGVSQSPRYKVTKRGQDVALRCDPISGHVSLYWYRQALGQGPEFLTYFNYEAQQDKSGLPNDRFSAERPEGSISTLTIQRTEQRDSAMYRCASSLFGIGTGDSSPLHFGNGTRLTVT.

The chain combines TRBV19 with TRBJ2-6; TRBD2 might be the D (6 bases). CDR3 size: 15 residues. Trimming cost V 5 bases and J 1 base, with 9 bases left between them. CDR1 is LNHDA and CDR2 is SQIVND in the germline V gene (reference sequence). The CDR3 DNA follows: TGTGCCAGTAGTCTCCGGGGGTCTGGGGCCAACGTCCTGACTTTC. It specifies CASSLRGSGANVLTF.